This T cell receptor beta chain was sequenced for a study of shared clonotypes between healthy human individuals. Positive CCR7 selection of CD45RO-negative cells yielded the naive CD8 cells, and terminally differentiated effector memory CD45RA+ cells were excluded. Findings of the study overall: Sampling used blood alone; tissue repertoires probably differ.

As for this clone: Its target is unknown.

Libraries were prepared by immunoSEQ multiplex PCR; TCRdb keeps only in-frame clonotypes and omits some of them. The sample consists of 550,000 to 600,000 clones, more than 95% of them appearing once. The CDR3 contains 18 residues. The germline V gene has CDR1 SNHLY and CDR2 FYNNEI. The ends lost 6 bases at V and 4 bases at J; junction bases unmatched: 17. This receptor was identified in a man aged 25 to 40 in good health. V is TRBV2 and J is TRBJ1-2; TRBD1 agrees at 10 bases. Sequenced material: naive CD8+ T cells sorted from blood. CDR3 sequence reads: CASSRTGGSTLQTYGYTF. DNA of the CDR3: TGTGCCAGCAGCCGGACAGGGGGGTCTACCCTTCAGACCTATGGCTACACCTTC.